This is a list of T cell receptor beta chains from one sample in a study of T and B cells in COVID-19 patients. TCRdb reprocessed the multiplex PCR reads with MiXCR, giving one entry per CDR3 protein. In the table there are more than 15,000 distinct CDR3 sequences, around a quarter of which are singletons. Sequencing input: blood. These receptors came from a human donor who had recovered from COVID-19. Each CDR3 is given with its conserved first and last residue. A D gene is named only where the DNA matches it firmly. Expanded clones are given a class, and other clones once, few, many or no size at all.

V,size,J,D,DNA,CDR3
TRBV10-2,NA,TRBJ2-1,TRBD2,TGCGCCAGCAGGTTGACTAGCGTCTCCTACAATGAGCAGTTCTTC,CASRLTSVSYNEQFF
TRBV19,many,TRBJ1-2,TRBD1,TGTGCCAGTAGTCCCAACCGGCTAGGAAGGGGACAGGGTATCAGCTACACCTTC,CASSPNRLGRGQGISYTF
TRBV4-3,once,TRBJ2-2,NA,TGCGCCAGCAGCCAGCCGGGACAGAACACCGGGGAGCTGTTTTTT,CASSQPGQNTGELFF
TRBV6-1,few,TRBJ1-2,NA,TGTGCCAGCAGTGAGGGGTTCGGCTACACCTTC,CASSEGFGYTF
TRBV20-1,once,TRBJ2-7,NA,TGCAGTGCTAGAGCGGGCCCCTACGAGCAGTACTTC,CSARAGPYEQYF
TRBV10-3,NA,TRBJ2-4,NA,TGTGCCATCAGTGAGTCGCAAGATATAGCCAAAAACATTCAGTACTTC,CAISESQDIAKNIQYF
TRBV29-1,NA,TRBJ2-3,NA,TGCAGCGTCCGGCCCTTTCAACAGGAGAGAACAGATACGCAGTATTTT,CSVRPFQQERTDTQYF
TRBV10-3,many,TRBJ2-3,NA,TGTGCCATCACGGCGGGGCCTAGCACAGATACGCAGTATTTT,CAITAGPSTDTQYF
TRBV6-5,few,TRBJ1-1,NA,TGTGCCAGCAGTTGGGCCCAGGGGACTGAAGCTTTCTTT,CASSWAQGTEAFF
TRBV19,many,TRBJ1-5,TRBD1,TGTGCCAGTAGTCCGGGACAGGGGAGCAATCAGCCCCAGCATTTT,CASSPGQGSNQPQHF
TRBV10-1,NA,TRBJ2-1,TRBD1,TGCGCCACTGGGGTCAACAGGGGAAGAAAGAATGAGCAGTTCTTC,CATGVNRGRKNEQFF
TRBV19,few,TRBJ1-2,NA,TGTGCCACGAAAAAACGAAGACAGGTAATGGATGGCTACACCTTC,CATKKRRQVMDGYTF
TRBV11-2,few,TRBJ2-1,TRBD2,TGTGCCAGCGAAATAATATCGGGGGGGTATGATACTGAGCAGTTCTTC,CASEIISGGYDTEQFF
TRBV18,NA,TRBJ2-5,NA,TGTGCCAGCTCACCAGCACCCAGCCAAGAGACCCAGTACTTC,CASSPAPSQETQYF
TRBV12-3/TRBV12-4,NA,TRBJ2-3,NA,TGTGCCAGCAGTTGGGTGGGGGCAGATACGCAGTATTTT,CASSWVGADTQYF
TRBV15,few,TRBJ1-1,NA,TGTGCCACCAGATTAGGGAAGGACACTGAAGCTTTCTTT,CATRLGKDTEAFF
TRBV18,NA,TRBJ2-5,TRBD2,TGTGCCAGCTCACCTAGGACTAGCGGGGGCGAGACCCAGTACTTC,CASSPRTSGGETQYF
TRBV27,NA,TRBJ2-3,NA,TGTGCCAGCAGTCCTAGCGCGGGCACAGATACGCAGTATTTT,CASSPSAGTDTQYF
TRBV29-1,many,TRBJ1-1,NA,TGCAGCGGTAGACATGAGACTGAAGCTTTCTTT,CSGRHETEAFF
TRBV5-4,NA,TRBJ1-1,NA,TGTGCCAGCGGGGACGGCCTCAGTGAAGCTTTCTTT,CASGDGLSEAFF
TRBV19,NA,TRBJ1-1,NA,TGTGCCATTAGTCTCCTAGGGGATCGACGAGGGACTGAAGCTTTCTTT,CAISLLGDRRGTEAFF
TRBV5-1,few,TRBJ2-4,NA,TGCGCCAGCAGCGACCCGTTAGCCAAAAACATTCAGTACTTC,CASSDPLAKNIQYF
TRBV27,many,TRBJ2-5,NA,TGTGCCAGCAGTCCACAGGGCGATGAGACCCAGTACTTC,CASSPQGDETQYF
TRBV28,few,TRBJ2-3,NA,TGTGCCAGCAGCCTCAGGTTCTTCACAGATACGCAGTATTTT,CASSLRFFTDTQYF
TRBV6-2/TRBV6-3,few,TRBJ2-1,NA,TGTGCCAGCAGTAAAGCCCTTAGGAGCTCCTACAATGAGCAGTTCTTC,CASSKALRSSYNEQFF
TRBV9,NA,TRBJ2-1,NA,TGTGCCAGCAGCGTTAGCCTTATCAATGAGCAGTTCTTC,CASSVSLINEQFF
TRBV5-1,NA,TRBJ1-1,NA,TGCGCCAGCAGCTTGGCCGACAGCCTAAAGGGGAACACTGAAGCTTTCTTT,CASSLADSLKGNTEAFF
TRBV19,few,TRBJ1-1,NA,TGTGCCAGTAGTATAGAAGGCAGGGGCCGTTCGGGCACTGAAGCTTTCTTT,CASSIEGRGRSGTEAFF
TRBV5-6,few,TRBJ2-5,TRBD1,TGTGCCAGCAGCTGGGGGACAGGGGGGGTTTTAGAGACCCAGTACTTC,CASSWGTGGVLETQYF
TRBV27,many,TRBJ2-1,NA,TGTGCCAGCGGGACTGCTCTCTCCTACAATGAGCAGTTCTTC,CASGTALSYNEQFF
TRBV5-6,few,TRBJ1-5,NA,TGTGCCAGCAGCATCCTTTTACGGCCTCAGCCCCAGCATTTT,CASSILLRPQPQHF
TRBV15,few,TRBJ1-3,TRBD1,TGTGCCACCAGCAGAGGACAGGGGATCGGAAACACCATATATTTT,CATSRGQGIGNTIYF
TRBV5-6,NA,TRBJ1-6,NA,TGTGCCAGCAGCTTAGCAGACTTTAACTCACCCCTCCACTTT,CASSLADFNSPLHF
TRBV6-6,NA,TRBJ1-2,NA,TGTGCCAGCAGTTACAATCCTCGGGGCTACACCTTC,CASSYNPRGYTF
TRBV29-1,medium-sized,TRBJ2-7,NA,TGCAGCGTTGAGAAATCAGGACCCTACGAGCAGTACTTC,CSVEKSGPYEQYF
TRBV6-2/TRBV6-3,few,TRBJ2-7,TRBD2,TGTGCCAGCAGTTACCCTCCACTAGCGGGGTTCTACGAGCAGTACTTC,CASSYPPLAGFYEQYF
TRBV7-2,NA,TRBJ2-1,NA,TGTGCCAGCAGCTTAAAAAATGAGCAGTTCTTC,CASSLKNEQFF